The T cell receptor (beta chain) described here comes from a study of long-term antiretroviral therapy in people with HIV. Findings and caveats of the study: Within the repertoire, clones expanded before ART were dominant at all time points.

Run at survey level, the immunoSEQ assay was version v3.0. Measured with immunoSEQ multiplex PCR; TCRdb has only the in-frame clones, and not every one. The sample has around 30,000 clones, about 93% seen once. The germline CDR1 and CDR2 sequences are SGDLS and YYNGEE. The CDR3 extends over 15 amino acids. Germline trimming cut 4 bases from V and 3 bases from J; bases unmatched to any gene: 7. Turning to this clone: Its target is unknown.

Each donor provided at least one pre-ART PBMC sample and at least two post-ART PBMC samples. The chain carries TRBV9 and TRBJ2-5, with 9 bases that match TRBD1. The material sequenced was unsorted PBMCs, taken 6.2 years after starting antiretroviral therapy. This receptor was obtained from a man aged 40-49 years with HIV. This CDR3 reads CASSTPGQGKETQYF. The CDR3 DNA follows: TGTGCCAGCAGCACGCCGGGACAGGGTAAAGAGACCCAGTACTTC.